The entry that follows covers one T cell receptor beta chain sequence. Trimming pared 2 bases from V and 7 bases from J, leaving 20 bases between. Per germline, CDR1 SEHNR and CDR2 FQNEAQ (reference sequence). This CDR3 has 16 amino acids. The protocol was immunoSEQ multiplex PCR, while the TCRdb copy is restricted to in-frame clones and leaves out a portion. This table holds about 9,900 clones, 85% found once. This sample is part of a study of tumor T cells in aggressive B-cell lymphoma. V and J are TRBV7-9 and TRBJ1-2; no clear D gene. This TCR was sampled from an adult with diffuse large B cell lymphoma. Input material: tumor tissue. The CDR3 reads CASSLWASSTRAGYTF. The CDR3 DNA reads as TGTGCCAGCAGCTTATGGGCCAGCTCCACTAGGGCTGGCTACACCTTC.